This is a list of T cell receptor beta chains from one sample in a study of beta chain features in type 1 diabetes. Produced via immunoSEQ multiplex PCR; TCRdb's table is partial and in-frame only. Found here are some 290,000 clones, approximately 24% of them singletons; the top ten hold around 0.011%. Specimen: naive CD4+ T cells from blood. Receptors were obtained from a woman under 40 with type 1 diabetes. CDR3s include the opening cysteine and the closing phenylalanine or tryptophan. The D gene is left open where the match is weak. Only some rows state a clone size, as once, few, many or a class for expanded clones.

CDR3aa: CASSWGQGNTEAFF
CDR3nt: TGTGCCAGCAGCTGGGGACAGGGGAACACTGAAGCTTTCTTT
d_gene: TRBD1
abundance: few
v_gene: TRBV11-1
j_gene: TRBJ1-1

CDR3aa: CASSSGGDTQYF
CDR3nt: TGTGCCAGCAGCTCAGGGGGAGATACGCAGTATTTT
d_gene: TRBD1
abundance: few
v_gene: TRBV11-2
j_gene: TRBJ2-3

CDR3aa: CASSLTDYGYTF
CDR3nt: TGTGCCAGCAGTTTAACGGACTATGGCTACACCTTC
d_gene: .
abundance: .
v_gene: TRBV28
j_gene: TRBJ1-2

CDR3aa: CASSVSGRANNEQFF
CDR3nt: TGTGCCAGCAGCGTAAGTGGGAGGGCCAACAATGAGCAGTTCTTC
d_gene: TRBD2
abundance: .
v_gene: TRBV9
j_gene: TRBJ2-1

CDR3aa: CASSQDRGLGGYTF
CDR3nt: TGCGCCAGCAGCCAAGACCGGGGACTGGGTGGCTACACCTTC
d_gene: .
abundance: few
v_gene: TRBV4-1
j_gene: TRBJ1-2

CDR3aa: CASSQDPWDTNTEAFF
CDR3nt: TGCGCCAGCAGCCAAGATCCTTGGGACACCAACACTGAAGCTTTCTTT
d_gene: .
abundance: .
v_gene: TRBV4-1
j_gene: TRBJ1-1

CDR3aa: CSVEEVENQPQHF
CDR3nt: TGCAGCGTTGAAGAGGTTGAGAATCAGCCCCAGCATTTT
d_gene: .
abundance: few
v_gene: TRBV29-1
j_gene: TRBJ1-5

CDR3aa: CASSPLRETQYF
CDR3nt: TGTGCTAGCAGCCCACTGCGGGAGACCCAGTACTTC
d_gene: .
abundance: .
v_gene: TRBV7-7
j_gene: TRBJ2-5

CDR3aa: CASSQGQRYNEQFF
CDR3nt: TGTGCCAGCAGTCAGGGACAGAGATACAATGAGCAGTTCTTC
d_gene: TRBD1
abundance: .
v_gene: TRBV28
j_gene: TRBJ2-1

CDR3aa: CASSQGTGLNTEAFF
CDR3nt: TGCGCCAGCAGCCAGGGGACAGGACTGAACACTGAAGCTTTCTTT
d_gene: TRBD1
abundance: .
v_gene: TRBV4-1
j_gene: TRBJ1-1

CDR3aa: CASSGQGRNIQYF
CDR3nt: TGTGCCAGCAGCGGACAGGGCAGAAACATTCAGTACTTC
d_gene: TRBD1
abundance: few
v_gene: TRBV9
j_gene: TRBJ2-4

CDR3aa: CSVKYSSGSTYNEQFF
CDR3nt: TGCAGCGTGAAATATTCTAGCGGGAGTACTTACAATGAGCAGTTCTTC
d_gene: TRBD2
abundance: few
v_gene: TRBV29-1
j_gene: TRBJ2-1

CDR3aa: CAISESSSGSTYNEQFF
CDR3nt: TGTGCCATCAGTGAGTCGAGTAGCGGGAGTACCTACAATGAGCAGTTCTTC
d_gene: TRBD2
abundance: few
v_gene: TRBV10-3
j_gene: TRBJ2-1

CDR3aa: CASSLAQGDIQYF
CDR3nt: TGTGCCAGCAGCTTAGCCCAGGGGGACATTCAGTACTTC
d_gene: TRBD1
abundance: .
v_gene: TRBV7-3
j_gene: TRBJ2-4

CDR3aa: CATGTSFGTDTQYF
CDR3nt: TGTGCCACGGGGACTAGCTTCGGCACAGATACGCAGTATTTT
d_gene: TRBD2
abundance: few
v_gene: TRBV10-3
j_gene: TRBJ2-3

CDR3aa: CASSLYPGTGLAFF
CDR3nt: TGTGCCAGCAGCTTATACCCCGGGACAGGGCTGGCTTTCTTT
d_gene: TRBD1
abundance: .
v_gene: TRBV7-3
j_gene: TRBJ1-1

CDR3aa: CASRTGAPGELFF
CDR3nt: TGTGCCAGCAGGACCGGAGCGCCCGGGGAGCTGTTTTTT
d_gene: .
abundance: .
v_gene: TRBV7-3
j_gene: TRBJ2-2

CDR3aa: CASSFPTGGRGTGELFF
CDR3nt: TGTGCCAGCAGCTTTCCAACGGGAGGGCGAGGCACCGGGGAGCTGTTTTTT
d_gene: TRBD2
abundance: few
v_gene: TRBV11-2
j_gene: TRBJ2-2

CDR3aa: CASSDQTGSYGYTF
CDR3nt: TGTGCCAGCAGTGACCAGACAGGCTCCTATGGCTACACCTTC
d_gene: .
abundance: few
v_gene: TRBV6-1
j_gene: TRBJ1-2

CDR3aa: CASSPLGAGGETQYF
CDR3nt: TGTGCCAGCAGCCCTCTGGGGGCCGGCGGGGAGACCCAGTACTTC
d_gene: .
abundance: .
v_gene: TRBV11-2
j_gene: TRBJ2-5

CDR3aa: CASSYSRAGAETQYF
CDR3nt: TGTGCCAGCAGTTACTCGAGGGCGGGAGCCGAGACCCAGTACTTC
d_gene: TRBD2
abundance: few
v_gene: TRBV6-5
j_gene: TRBJ2-5

CDR3aa: CSASRVDGYTF
CDR3nt: TGCAGTGCCTCCCGGGTTGATGGCTACACCTTC
d_gene: .
abundance: few
v_gene: TRBV20-1
j_gene: TRBJ1-2

CDR3aa: CAWSVPVRTDKETQYF
CDR3nt: TGTGCCTGGAGTGTTCCCGTTCGGACAGATAAAGAGACCCAGTACTTC
d_gene: .
abundance: .
v_gene: TRBV30
j_gene: TRBJ2-5

CDR3aa: CASSAGELSYNEQFF
CDR3nt: TGTGCTAGCAGCGCGGGGGAACTCTCCTACAATGAGCAGTTCTTC
d_gene: TRBD2
abundance: .
v_gene: TRBV7-7
j_gene: TRBJ2-1

CDR3aa: CASSGGTGYGYTF
CDR3nt: TGCGCCAGCAGCGGTGGGACAGGATATGGCTACACCTTC
d_gene: TRBD1
abundance: .
v_gene: TRBV5-1
j_gene: TRBJ1-2

CDR3aa: CSVGLAGVDYEQYF
CDR3nt: TGCAGCGTTGGACTAGCGGGAGTTGACTACGAGCAGTACTTC
d_gene: TRBD2
abundance: .
v_gene: TRBV29-1
j_gene: TRBJ2-7

CDR3aa: CASSLGTSGSTQYF
CDR3nt: TGTGCCAGCAGCTTAGGGACTAGCGGGAGTACCCAGTACTTC
d_gene: TRBD2
abundance: .
v_gene: TRBV7-2
j_gene: TRBJ2-5

CDR3aa: CASSLAGVYNEQFF
CDR3nt: TGTGCCAGCAGCTTAGCGGGAGTCTACAATGAGCAGTTCTTC
d_gene: .
abundance: .
v_gene: TRBV11-2
j_gene: TRBJ2-1

CDR3aa: CASSWGLAYEQFF
CDR3nt: TGTGCCAGCAGCTGGGGACTAGCCTATGAGCAGTTCTTC
d_gene: TRBD2
abundance: .
v_gene: TRBV11-1
j_gene: TRBJ2-1

CDR3aa: CASSLGSRTEAFF
CDR3nt: TGCGCCAGCAGCTTGGGGTCCAGGACTGAAGCTTTCTTT
d_gene: .
abundance: few
v_gene: TRBV5-1
j_gene: TRBJ1-1